This is a list of T cell receptor beta chains from one sample in a study of identical twins. TCRdb recomputed calls from the 5' RACE reads with MiXCR, one row per CDR3 protein. The sample contains hundreds of thousands of distinct CDR3 sequences, 20% to 25% of which appear only once. The same data also contributed to another study, on yellow fever vaccine responses in identical twins.

The specimen was CD4+ T cells sorted from blood. The receptor set was obtained from a woman between 18 and 29 years old in good health. CDR3s include the opening cysteine and the closing phenylalanine or tryptophan. Fields, in order: J gene, V gene, CDR3 protein.

j_gene: TRBJ2-6; v_gene: TRBV7-2; CDR3aa: CASSRTRHYSGANVLTF
j_gene: TRBJ2-2; v_gene: TRBV5-1; CDR3aa: CASSAHTGELFF
j_gene: TRBJ1-1; v_gene: TRBV7-8; CDR3aa: CASSLGGALIEAFF
j_gene: TRBJ2-7; v_gene: TRBV7-8; CDR3aa: CASSLTGAGEQYF
j_gene: TRBJ2-7; v_gene: TRBV10-3; CDR3aa: CAISESQTSGSYEQYF
j_gene: TRBJ1-5; v_gene: TRBV12-3/TRBV12-4; CDR3aa: CASSLQGTNQPQHF
j_gene: TRBJ2-7; v_gene: TRBV12-3/TRBV12-4; CDR3aa: CASIFSVGGQQYF
j_gene: TRBJ2-1; v_gene: TRBV5-1; CDR3aa: CASSPEGHSYNEQFF
j_gene: TRBJ2-1; v_gene: TRBV11-2; CDR3aa: CASRPASGDSSYNEQFF
j_gene: TRBJ1-1; v_gene: TRBV5-1; CDR3aa: CASSYRDRRTTEAFF
j_gene: TRBJ2-7; v_gene: TRBV7-2; CDR3aa: CASSLVVTHYEQYF
j_gene: TRBJ2-4; v_gene: TRBV6-1; CDR3aa: CASSPGGVGKNIQYF
j_gene: TRBJ2-7; v_gene: TRBV3-1; CDR3aa: CASSQGYRTYEQYF
j_gene: TRBJ1-3; v_gene: TRBV2; CDR3aa: CARRPSSGNTIYF
j_gene: TRBJ2-5; v_gene: TRBV11-2; CDR3aa: CASSLRGTGTFMETQYF
j_gene: TRBJ2-5; v_gene: TRBV12-3/TRBV12-4; CDR3aa: CASSPTPNQETQYF
j_gene: TRBJ2-4; v_gene: TRBV2; CDR3aa: CASGRENIQYF
j_gene: TRBJ2-6; v_gene: TRBV11-2; CDR3aa: CASSRRTGDFGANVLTF
j_gene: TRBJ2-7; v_gene: TRBV18; CDR3aa: CASSQGAGPYEQYF
j_gene: TRBJ2-3; v_gene: TRBV3-1; CDR3aa: CASSQDVAGTDTQYF
j_gene: TRBJ1-5; v_gene: TRBV6-5; CDR3aa: CASSYGGSNQPQHF
j_gene: TRBJ1-5; v_gene: TRBV5-8; CDR3aa: CASSRETYQPQHF
j_gene: TRBJ2-2; v_gene: TRBV12-3/TRBV12-4; CDR3aa: CASTKTGVNTGELFF
j_gene: TRBJ2-7; v_gene: TRBV5-1; CDR3aa: CASSLGASGKYEQYF
j_gene: TRBJ2-3; v_gene: TRBV5-1; CDR3aa: CASIRGTSGGADTQYF
j_gene: TRBJ1-5; v_gene: TRBV7-8; CDR3aa: CASSPDSLDPFDSQPQHF
j_gene: TRBJ1-3; v_gene: TRBV11-3; CDR3aa: CASSSTVLPSGNTIYF
j_gene: TRBJ2-1; v_gene: TRBV4-1; CDR3aa: CASSVSGGAVSYNEQFF
j_gene: TRBJ2-1; v_gene: TRBV15; CDR3aa: CATSTLISGTADLFF
j_gene: TRBJ2-7; v_gene: TRBV7-9; CDR3aa: CASSSTTSGGPYEQYF
j_gene: TRBJ2-5; v_gene: TRBV7-9; CDR3aa: CASSPAGGRVETQYF
j_gene: TRBJ2-1; v_gene: TRBV20-1; CDR3aa: CCARAGQGSSGRYNEQFF
j_gene: TRBJ2-5; v_gene: TRBV29-1; CDR3aa: CSVGGLAGDRETQYF
j_gene: TRBJ1-2; v_gene: TRBV3-1; CDR3aa: CASSQQDSSGYTF
j_gene: TRBJ2-3; v_gene: TRBV11-3; CDR3aa: CASSLEGGRSDTQYF
j_gene: TRBJ1-1; v_gene: TRBV7-9; CDR3aa: CASSLDSRGAGAFF
j_gene: TRBJ2-1; v_gene: TRBV28; CDR3aa: CASSLGAAGLYNEQFF
j_gene: TRBJ2-5; v_gene: TRBV7-9; CDR3aa: CASSLGLAEDQETQYF
j_gene: TRBJ2-2; v_gene: TRBV12-3/TRBV12-4; CDR3aa: CASTFGGDIVRELFF
j_gene: TRBJ2-1; v_gene: TRBV28; CDR3aa: CASSLGLGQFF
j_gene: TRBJ1-5; v_gene: TRBV7-8; CDR3aa: CASSPTGIRARNQPQHF
j_gene: TRBJ2-5; v_gene: TRBV10-2; CDR3aa: CASSIVAPETQYF
j_gene: TRBJ2-5; v_gene: TRBV5-1; CDR3aa: CASSWKNQETQYF
j_gene: TRBJ2-1; v_gene: TRBV7-8; CDR3aa: CASSLARSGSYNEQFF
j_gene: TRBJ2-2; v_gene: TRBV7-8; CDR3aa: CASSLGSGRNTGELFF
j_gene: TRBJ1-1; v_gene: TRBV5-1; CDR3aa: CASSLEGITEAFF
j_gene: TRBJ2-1; v_gene: TRBV20-1; CDR3aa: CSAKLAELYNEQFF
j_gene: TRBJ2-5; v_gene: TRBV5-1; CDR3aa: CASSSSTVGVPYF